The 10 T cell receptor beta chains below come from one sample, sequenced in a study of blood T cells in healthy people across ages. Next came a second PCR, run for roughly 7 to 12 cycles, which used a sample-barcoded 5' primer along with a J-beta primer mix. TCRdb fed the 5' RACE reads into MiXCR, producing one record per CDR3 protein. The repertoire has almost 550,000 distinct CDR3 sequences, 24% of them found once; the top ten carry just under 9%. The same data also went into a second study, on T cells of mothers and their children.

Sequenced sample: blood. These receptors all stem from a boy younger than 18 in good health.

The chain carries TRBV28 and TRBJ2-5, with D unclear. The DNA end lines up better with TRBJ2-1; the J call may be wrong. The CDR3 extends over 12 amino acids. From germline, CDR1 is MDHEN and CDR2 SYDVKM. In DNA form, the CDR3 reads TGTGCCAGCAGTTCCCGGTGGGGTGGGCAGTTCTTC. It encodes CASSSRWGGQFF.

This clonotype was found a few times. V and J are TRBV11-1 and TRBJ2-2; D is possibly TRBD1 (6 bases). The CDR3 length is 17 residues. V was pared by 2 bases and J by 1 base, with 14 bases between. CDR1 and CDR2 from the germline V gene are SGHAT and FQDESV (reference sequence). The CDR3 DNA follows: TGTGCCAGCAGCTTAACCCCAGGGGTCCGGAACACCGGGGAGCTGTTTTTT. Translating gives CASSLTPGVRNTGELFF.

Of note for this clonotype: The germline gene is not matched at one end of the junction; a read error may be the cause. The rearrangement joins TRBV7-8 to TRBJ2-7; 7 bases line up with TRBD1. Germline assignment: CDR1 SGHVS and CDR2 FQNEAQ. This CDR3 is 14 amino acids long. The CDR3 region is CASSADRPSYVQYF. The DNA of the CDR3 is TGTGCCAGCAGCGCGGACAGGCCCTCCTACGTGCAGTACTTC.

The chain employs TRBV4-3 and TRBJ1-2; TRBD1 is a possible D gene (6 bases). Germline-derived CDR1 and CDR2 are LGHNA and YSLEER. The CDR3 contains 16 residues. Trimming pared 1 base from V and 2 bases from J, leaving 14 bases between. CDR3 protein: CASSQGGQFVNYGYTF. The CDR3, as DNA: TGCGCCAGCAGCCAAGGGGGGCAGTTCGTAAACTATGGCTACACCTTC.

The chain carries TRBV4-3 and TRBJ2-1; D gene ambiguous. Matching the DNA end better, TRBJ2-7 makes the J call doubtful. CDR1 is LGHNA and CDR2 is YSLEER in the germline V gene. CDR3 size: 15 residues. This chain's CDR3 is CASSRDPDGRYEQYF. CDR3 DNA: TGCGCCAGCAGCCGCGATCCGGACGGGCGCTACGAGCAGTACTTC.

In its sample, this clonotype was seen a few times. The chain has TRBV29-1 and TRBJ1-1; 7 bases are a match to TRBD1. This CDR3 has 13 residues. Unmatched junction bases numbered 6, after V lost 7 bases and J lost 1 base. Germline CDR1 and CDR2: SQVTM and ANQGSEA. In DNA, the CDR3 is TGCAGCGCCGCCAGGGGGAGGAACACTGAAGCTTTCTTT. Encoded protein: CSAARGRNTEAFF.

The V and J genes are TRBV6-2 or TRBV6-3 and TRBJ2-1; D is unresolved. The CDR3 contains 15 residues. Germline V CDR1 and CDR2: MNHEY, SVGEGT. With 1 base removed from V and 3 bases from J, the gap between germline ends came to 10 bases. CDR3 bases: TGTGCCAGCAGTTACTTTGATCTGGGCTACAATGAGCAGTTCTTC. Translating gives CASSYFDLGYNEQFF.

The chain employs TRBV6-2 or TRBV6-3 and TRBJ2-1; 7 bases are shared with TRBD1. The V gene end was trimmed by 5 bases and the J gene end by 5 bases; junction bases not matched to a gene: 6. The CDR3 sequence is 14 residues long. Germline CDR1 and CDR2: MNHEY and SVGEGT. CDR3 loop: CASSAWDSNNEQFF. The CDR3 DNA is TGTGCCAGCAGTGCCTGGGACAGCAACAATGAGCAGTTCTTC.

This rearrangement joins TRBV27 to TRBJ2-7; tentative D call: TRBD2 (6 bases). Germline assignment: CDR1 MNHEY and CDR2 SMNVEV (reference sequence). The length of the CDR3 is 13 residues. V was pared by 8 bases and J by 4 bases, with 15 bases between. DNA for the CDR3: TGTGCCAGCCAGGGACTTCGAACTTACGAGCAGTACTTC. Protein: CASQGLRTYEQYF.

The chain has TRBV4-2 and TRBJ2-4, with D possibly TRBD2 on 5 matching bases. Germline V gene lookup returns CDR1 LGHNA and CDR2 YNFKEQ. Trimming pared 1 base from V and 8 bases from J, leaving 12 bases between. This CDR3 contains 14 residues. The CDR3 DNA reads TGTGCCAGCAGCCAAGCCGGGGTAGTAGACATTCAGTACTTC. Protein: CASSQAGVVDIQYF.